Below are 27 T cell receptor beta chains sequenced from a single sample in a study of STAT5B mutations in CD4+ large granular lymphocyte leukemia. Data came from immunoSEQ multiplex PCR; TCRdb stores just in-frame clones and leaves some out. The sample lists fewer than 50,000 clones, 80% to 90% seen once, with 2.6% in the top ten. Sequenced input: CD4+ T cells from blood buffy coats. Receptors originate from a human donor in good health.

This clone occurred once. The chain combines TRBV5-1 with TRBJ2-5, with 9 bases matching TRBD2. The CDR3 runs to 13 residues. J gave up 4 bases and V 7 bases, and 5 bases lay outside the gene matches. Germline-derived CDR1 and CDR2 are SGHRS and YFSETQ. Here the CDR3 reads CASGAGGGETQYF. Here the CDR3 DNA reads TGCGCCAGCGGCGCGGGGGGGGGAGAGACCCAGTACTTC.

This rearrangement joins TRBV18 to TRBJ2-1; either TRBD1 or TRBD2 may fit D (5 bases each). The CDR3 is 15 residues long. The germline CDR1 and CDR2 sequences are KGHSH and LQKENI. Trimming removed 1 base at V and 2 bases at J, with 9 bases between. The CDR3: CASSPLGEAYNEQFF. The CDR3 DNA reads TGTGCCAGCTCACCACTGGGGGAAGCCTACAATGAGCAGTTCTTC. The complete variable domain, with remaining parts taken from reference TRBV18 and TRBJ2-1, reads NAGVMQNPRHLVRRRGQEARLRCSPMKGHSHVYWYRQLPEEGLKFMVYLQKENIIDESGMPKERFSAEFPKEGPSILRIQQVVRGDSAAYFCASSPLGEAYNEQFFGPGTRLTVL.

The genes are TRBV7-6 and TRBJ2-1; no reliable D call. CDR3 length equals 15 residues. V dropped 2 bases and J dropped 0 bases, with 8 bases sitting between them. Looked up from germline, CDR1 is SGHVS and CDR2 is FNYEAQ. The CDR3 nucleotides are TGTGCCAGCAGCTTATCGAGTCGCTCCTACAATGAGCAGTTCTTC. This encodes CASSLSSRSYNEQFF. The entire variable domain, with the rest obtained from reference TRBV7-6 and TRBJ2-1, is as follows: GAGVSQSPRYKVTKRGQDVALRCDPISGHVSLYWYRQALGQGPEFLTYFNYEAQQDKSGLPNDRFSAERPEGSISTLTIQRTEQRDSAMYRCASSLSSRSYNEQFFGPGTRLTVL.

Written as DNA, the CDR3 is TGTGCCAGCAGCTCGAGGGCAGATACGCAGTATTTT. Residues: CASSSRADTQYF. The chain combines TRBV7-2 with TRBJ2-3; tentatively, D is TRBD2 (5 bases). Trimming removed 4 bases from V and 4 bases from J, with 6 bases in between. Germline CDR1 reads SGHTA; CDR2 reads FQGNSA. CDR3 length: 12 residues.

This rearrangement joins TRBV28 to TRBJ2-3, with a tentative D call TRBD2 (6 bases). The CDR3 has 13 amino acids. The germline CDR1 and CDR2 sequences are MDHEN and SYDVKM. Trimming removed 6 bases at V and 4 bases at J, with 11 bases between. CDR3 in amino acids: CASSPSGADTQYF. The CDR3 region has the DNA TGTGCCAGCAGCCCCTCGGGAGCAGATACGCAGTATTTT.

This clone appeared once. The chain couples TRBV29-1 to TRBJ1-3, with 10 bases lining up with TRBD1. The CDR3 contains 13 residues. Germline V gene lookup returns CDR1 SQVTM and CDR2 ANQGSEA. V dropped 6 bases and J dropped 4; count of bases not matched to a gene: 3. CDR3 bases: TGCAGCGTCGTGACAGGGGGCGGAAACACCATATATTTT. Translated, it gives CSVVTGGGNTIYF.

This clone was found a few times. This chain joins TRBV2 and TRBJ2-7; D is undetermined. The germline V gene has CDR1 SNHLY and CDR2 FYNNEI. The CDR3 extends over 12 amino acids. The V end was cut by 4 bases, the J end by 2 bases, with 6 bases between. CDR3 sequence: CASSVGAYEQYF. CDR3 bases: TGTGCCAGCAGTGTAGGCGCCTACGAGCAGTACTTC.

This clone was counted between two and nine times. V and J are TRBV5-4 and TRBJ2-1, with 14 bases aligning to TRBD2. The CDR3 runs 13 residues. Germline trimming cut 10 bases from V and 8 bases from J; bases unmatched to any gene: 5. Germline V gene data show CDR1 as SGHNT and CDR2 as YYREEE (reference sequence). CDR3: CAGGTSGSDEQFF. CDR3 sequence (DNA): TGTGCCGGGGGGACTAGCGGGAGTGATGAGCAGTTCTTC.

In this sample, this clone turned up once. The CDR3 nucleotides read TGTGCCAGCAGAACGGACAGGGGGCATAACGAGCAGTACTTC. Translated, it gives CASRTDRGHNEQYF. V usage is TRBV6-6 and J usage is TRBJ2-7, with TRBD1 matching 11 bases. With 6 bases clipped from V and 5 bases from J, the junction kept 6 bases outside the gene matches. This CDR3 has 14 residues. The germline gives CDR1 MNHNY, CDR2 SVGAGI (reference sequence).

There are a few counts of this clone. The V call is TRBV6-6, the J call TRBJ1-2; the D is unclear. CDR1 and CDR2 (germline): MNHNY, SVGAGI (reference sequence). The CDR3 has 11 amino acids. The V end lost 6 bases, the J end lost 6 bases, and 8 bases lay between the germline ends. As DNA, the CDR3 is TGTGCCAGCAGGAGGGAAGATGGCTACACCTTC. Amino acid sequence: CASRREDGYTF.

The V and J genes are TRBV9 and TRBJ2-1, with 15 bases that match TRBD2. This CDR3 spans 15 amino acids. Germline CDR1 is SGDLS and CDR2 is YYNGEE. Unmatched junction bases numbered 3, after V lost 2 bases and J lost 9 bases. CDR3 amino acids: CASSVRTSGRGEQFF. The CDR3 DNA is TGTGCCAGCAGCGTCCGGACTAGCGGGAGGGGTGAGCAGTTCTTC.

The V call is TRBV2, the J call TRBJ1-1; maybe TRBD1 (6 bases). The germline V and J ends were trimmed by 4 bases and 6 bases, with 12 bases remaining between them. The CDR3 spans 13 residues. Germline V CDR1 and CDR2: SNHLY, FYNNEI. In DNA form, the CDR3 reads TGTGCCAGCAGTGGCCTAACAGGGTCTGAAGCTTTCTTT. It translates to CASSGLTGSEAFF. The complete variable domain, with remaining parts taken from reference TRBV2 and TRBJ1-1, reads EPEVTQTPSHQVTQMGQEVILRCVPISNHLYFYWYRQILGQKVEFLVSFYNNEISEKSEIFDDQFSVERPDGSNFTLKIRSTKLEDSAMYFCASSGLTGSEAFFGQGTRLTVV.

The rearrangement links TRBV10-3 to TRBJ2-7; D is unclear. Germline CDR1 reads ENHRY; CDR2 reads SYGVKD. Deletions cut 4 bases from V and 7 bases from J, with 14 bases between. The CDR3 sequence is 13 residues long. For the CDR3, the DNA is TGTGCCATCAGTGCCGTACTCCCCTCGGAGCAGTACTTC. Amino acid sequence: CAISAVLPSEQYF.

This chain links TRBV9 with TRBJ1-1; TRBD1 aligns across 7 bases. The ends lost 3 bases at V and 0 bases at J; junction bases unmatched: 2. This CDR3 has 14 amino acids. Germline CDR1 and CDR2: SGDLS and YYNGEE. The CDR3 coding sequence is TGTGCCAGCAGCGCTGGACAGGTGAACACTGAAGCTTTCTTT. Its protein product is CASSAGQVNTEAFF.

The chain is built from TRBV6-4 and TRBJ2-1; TRBD1 is a possible D gene (7 bases). Germline loops: CDR1 MRHNA, CDR2 SNTAGT. This CDR3 has 15 residues. Trimming removed 2 bases at V and 5 bases at J, with 13 bases between. CDR3 in DNA: TGTGCCAGCAGTGACGAACAGGGGAGGAACAATGAGCAGTTCTTC. Translating it yields CASSDEQGRNNEQFF.

In this sample, this clone turned up once. The gene calls are TRBV2 and TRBJ2-5; 7 nucleotides agree with TRBD1. Per the germline V gene, CDR1 is SNHLY and CDR2 is FYNNEI. V gave up 5 bases and J gave up 2 bases; unmatched junction bases: 11. CDR3 length: 16 amino acids. For the CDR3, the DNA is TGTGCCAGCAGTCCATCCCTTGGACAGGCTCAAGAGACCCAGTACTTC. It is translated as CASSPSLGQAQETQYF.

This sequence joins TRBV19 and TRBJ2-7, with 10 bases aligning to TRBD2. This CDR3 contains 15 residues. Germline V gene sequence: CDR1 LNHDA, CDR2 SQIVND (reference sequence). J gave up 0 bases and V 4 bases, and 3 bases lay outside the gene matches. CDR3 coding DNA: TGTGCCAGTAGTAACCCTAGCGGGAGCTCCTACGAGCAGTACTTC. Its translation is CASSNPSGSSYEQYF.

The rearrangement links TRBV6-1 to TRBJ2-3, with 7 bases matching TRBD1. Germline values: CDR1 MNHNS, CDR2 SASEGT. The CDR3 is 16 amino acids. V lost 4 bases, J lost 0 bases, and 7 bases stayed unmatched. The CDR3 reads CASSGDSGVSTDTQYF. CDR3 nucleotide sequence: TGTGCCAGCAGTGGGGACAGTGGGGTGAGCACAGATACGCAGTATTTT.

In nucleotides, the CDR3 is TGTGCCAGCGTCCGACTAGCGGGAGATACGCAGTATTTT. It translates to CASVRLAGDTQYF. The gene calls are TRBV6-1 and TRBJ2-3; 10 bases are shared with TRBD2. The CDR3 consists of 13 residues. With V trimmed by 8 bases and J by 5 bases, 4 bases remained unmatched. CDR1 and CDR2 (germline): MNHNS, SASEGT.

The chain recombines TRBV4-1 with TRBJ2-1, with a possible D match to TRBD2 (6 bases). The CDR3 runs to 16 residues. Germline V lookup: CDR1 MGHRA, CDR2 YSYEKL. Trimming removed 1 base from V and 10 bases from J, with 20 bases in between. The CDR3 DNA reads as TGCGCCAGCAGCCAAGGGGAGTTGGCGGTTGGGGGGGAGCAGTTCTTC. Protein product: CASSQGELAVGGEQFF.

The V gene is TRBV4-1, the J gene TRBJ1-2; the match to TRBD1 covers 7 bases. The CDR3 consists of 16 residues. The germline V gene has CDR1 MGHRA and CDR2 YSYEKL. J lost 4 bases, V lost 1 base, and 9 bases had no gene match. In nucleotides, the CDR3 is TGCGCCAGCAGCCAAGCGGGAGGGACAGTGATCTATGGCTACACCTTC. This translates into CASSQAGGTVIYGYTF.

V gene TRBV10-2 combines with J gene TRBJ1-1; D might be TRBD1 (6 bases). In germline, CDR1 is WSHSY, CDR2 SAAADI. V gave up 3 bases and J gave up 4 bases, with 15 bases separating them. CDR3 length equals 15 residues. The CDR3 nucleotides are TGCGCCAGCAGTGACAAATCCGCGGGGGCCACTGAAGCTTTCTTT. It is translated as CASSDKSAGATEAFF.

This clone was detected once. This chain links TRBV7-9 with TRBJ2-3; D is possibly TRBD2 (6 bases). Germline V gives CDR1 SEHNR, CDR2 FQNEAQ (reference sequence). The CDR3 runs to 17 residues. Trimming shortened V by 3 bases and J by 3 bases, and 19 bases separated the two germline ends. The CDR3 region has the DNA TGTGCCAGCAGCTTTGGAGCCAGCGGGTCAAGAACAGATACGCAGTATTTT. This sequence encodes CASSFGASGSRTDTQYF.

The rearrangement uses TRBV4-3 and TRBJ2-2, with TRBD2 identical over 10 bases. Losses at the gene ends were 5 bases for V and 1 base for J; bases not matched to a gene: 4. Per the germline V gene, CDR1 is LGHNA and CDR2 is YSLEER. This CDR3 is built from 16 residues. CDR3: CASSTSGKGNTGELFF. The CDR3 bases are TGCGCCAGCAGCACTAGCGGGAAGGGGAACACCGGGGAGCTGTTTTTT.

The gene calls are TRBV7-2 and TRBJ2-2; tentative D call: TRBD2 (6 bases). Germline CDR1 and CDR2: SGHTA and FQGNSA. Trimming removed 1 base from V and 2 bases from J, with 11 bases in between. CDR3 length equals 16 residues. The CDR3 spells CASSLGNSGNTGELFF. Here the CDR3 DNA reads TGTGCCAGCAGCTTAGGTAATAGCGGTAACACCGGGGAGCTGTTTTTT.

The CDR3 is CASSLTAANYGYTF. The DNA for the CDR3 is TGTGCCAGCAGCTTAACAGCAGCTAACTATGGCTACACCTTC. V usage is TRBV5-5 and J usage is TRBJ1-2, with D unresolved. Trimming took 2 bases from V and 0 from J, leaving 8 bases between them. Germline CDR1 SGHKS, CDR2 YYEKEE (reference sequence). The CDR3 spans 14 residues.

The chain carries TRBV7-9 and TRBJ1-3, with D possibly matching TRBD1 (6 bases). The CDR3 extends over 17 amino acids. Germline-derived CDR1 and CDR2 are SEHNR and FQNEAQ (reference sequence). V was clipped by 5 bases and J by 0 bases, with 17 bases between them. CDR3 nucleotide sequence: TGTGCCAGCAGCCCCCGACAGGTTCCCTACTCTGGAAACACCATATATTTT. It codes for CASSPRQVPYSGNTIYF. Looking up the rest from reference TRBV7-9 and TRBJ1-3 gives the full variable domain: DTGVSQNPRHKITKRGQNVTFRCDPISEHNRLYWYRQTLGQGPEFLTYFQNEAQLEKSRLLSDRFSAERPKGSFSTLEIQRTEQGDSAMYLCASSPRQVPYSGNTIYFGEGSWLTVV.